The clone carrying this T cell receptor (beta chain) was seen only a few times. What it binds is not known. The source of the sample is a study of T-cell memory formation after mild COVID-19. J was trimmed by 3 bases and V by 4 bases; bases with no gene match: 8. CDR1 and CDR2 (germline): SGHTA, FQGNSA. CDR3 size: 15 residues. TCRdb analysed the 5' RACE reads with MiXCR anew, one entry per CDR3 protein. Of about 360,000 distinct CDR3 sequences listed, around 15% are singletons. Study-wide results and limits: In pre-infection memory, a portion of responding clones appeared, which suggested that cross-reactive memory joined.

The chain is built from TRBV7-2 and TRBJ2-5; TRBD2 matches 7 bases. The sequenced sample was PBMCs or a T cell subset sorted from them (not recorded which). The origin of this receptor is a man aged 18-30 years who had mild COVID-19 (a few samples of this study predate the infection). Cell type and time point are not known. The CDR3 is CASSSRLAPKETQYF. The CDR3 nucleotides read TGTGCCAGCAGCTCCAGACTAGCCCCTAAAGAGACCCAGTACTTC.